The 24 T cell receptor beta chains presented below share a single source sample, sequenced in a study of blood T cell repertoires in COVID-19. Using immunoSEQ multiplex PCR, the repertoire was profiled, and TCRdb retains in-frame clones only, with some absent. The sample contains tens of thousands of clones, 70% to 80% of which appear only once. Sequences were obtained from peripheral blood. The origin of the receptors is a human donor in a cohort sampled during active COVID-19.

V is TRBV3-1 (or the pseudogene TRBV3-2) and J is TRBJ2-7; weak D call: TRBD2 (5 bases). The CDR3 totals 15 residues. CDR1 is LGHDT, CDR2 YNNKEL, per germline (reference sequence). Trimming took 0 bases from V and 4 from J, leaving 13 bases between them. This chain's CDR3 is CASSQELGTEYEQYF. In DNA form, the CDR3 reads TGTGCCAGCAGCCAAGAACTAGGCACTGAGTACGAGCAGTACTTC.

This clone showed up just a few times. V usage is TRBV10-3 and J usage is TRBJ1-2; D remains unclear. The CDR3 runs 15 residues. With 0 bases removed from V and 8 bases from J, the gap between germline ends came to 16 bases. Germline V gives CDR1 ENHRY, CDR2 SYGVKD. Written as DNA, the CDR3 is TGTGCCATCAGTGAGTCGATAGCTAGCTCCAGGGGCTACACCTTC. This translates into CAISESIASSRGYTF.

V usage is TRBV5-1 and J usage is TRBJ2-7, with TRBD2 matching 14 bases. The CDR3 is 16 residues long. CDR1 and CDR2 from the germline V gene are SGHRS and YFSETQ. J lost 2 bases, V lost 4 bases, and 5 bases had no gene match. The DNA of the CDR3 is TGCGCCAGCAGCCCCGGGACTAGCGGGAGTACCTACGAGCAGTACTTC. Its translation: CASSPGTSGSTYEQYF. The full variable domain, its missing parts supplied by reference TRBV5-1 and TRBJ2-7, is KAGVTQTPRYLIKTRGQQVTLSCSPISGHRSVSWYQQTPGQGLQFLFEYFSETQRNKGNFPGRFSGRQFSNSRSEMNVSTLELGDSALYLCASSPGTSGSTYEQYFGPGTRLTVT.

The V gene is TRBV6-5, the J gene TRBJ1-3; D not certain. CDR3 length equals 15 residues. Trimming removed 10 bases at V and 3 bases at J, with 19 bases between. The germline V gene has CDR1 MNHEY and CDR2 SVGAGI. In DNA form, the CDR3 reads TGTGCCACCCGATCGAGGGCGACCCTTGGAAACACCATATATTTT. Its protein is CATRSRATLGNTIYF.

This chain connects TRBV10-2 to TRBJ2-1; TRBD1 aligns across 9 bases. CDR3 length: 15 amino acids. The germline V gene has CDR1 WSHSY and CDR2 SAAADI. V gave up 4 bases and J gave up 3 bases; unmatched junction bases: 4. CDR3 amino acids: CASSGRTGVYNEQFF. The DNA for the CDR3 is TGCGCCAGCAGTGGGAGGACAGGGGTCTACAATGAGCAGTTCTTC.

The rearrangement joins TRBV24-1 to TRBJ2-1; D is possibly TRBD1 (6 bases). Germline CDR1 reads KGHDR; CDR2 reads SFDVKD. This CDR3 has 15 amino acids. V was clipped by 5 bases and J by 7 bases, with 17 bases between them. The CDR3 nucleotides are TGTGCCACCAGTGCCCCCAGGGGTGAGCGGAATGAGCAGTTCTTC. Its protein is CATSAPRGERNEQFF.

CDR3 nucleotide sequence: TGCGCCAGCAGCTTGTTACAGGGGGAGTCAGATACGCAGTATTTT. This translates into CASSLLQGESDTQYF. The chain is built from TRBV5-1 and TRBJ2-3; TRBD1 matches 8 bases. The junction had 5 bases not matched to a gene; V was cut back by 1 base and J by 4 bases. There are 15 residues in the CDR3. The V gene's germline CDR1 is SGHRS and CDR2 YFSETQ.

This chain connects TRBV5-4 to TRBJ1-1, with no clear D. Trimming pared 0 bases from V and 0 bases from J, leaving 6 bases between. This CDR3 has 14 residues. Germline CDR1 reads SGHNT; CDR2 reads YYREEE (reference sequence). In nucleotides, the CDR3 is TGTGCCAGCAGCTTGGGGCGGTTGAACACTGAAGCTTTCTTT. Amino acids: CASSLGRLNTEAFF. Full variable domain (remainder filled in from reference TRBV5-4 and TRBJ1-1): ETGVTQSPTHLIKTRGQQVTLRCSSQSGHNTVSWYQQALGQGPQFIFQYYREEENGRGNFPPRFSGLQFPNYSSELNVNALELDDSALYLCASSLGRLNTEAFFGQGTRLTVV.

The gene calls are TRBV5-4 and TRBJ1-2, with 7 bases aligning to TRBD1. The CDR3 length is 14 residues. Germline V gene data show CDR1 as SGHNT and CDR2 as YYREEE (reference sequence). The V segment lost 0 bases and the J segment 2 bases; nucleotides outside the gene matches: 1. CDR3 residues: CASSLGQGNYGYTF. As DNA, the CDR3 is TGTGCCAGCAGCTTGGGACAGGGCAACTATGGCTACACCTTC.

This chain links TRBV4-1 with TRBJ2-5; perhaps TRBD1 as D (5 bases). CDR1 is MGHRA, CDR2 YSYEKL, per germline. V was shortened by 1 base and J by 3 bases, with 12 bases between the two germline ends. This CDR3 spans 15 amino acids. In nucleotides, the CDR3 is TGCGCCAGCAGCCAAGTCAGAGACAGAAAAGAGACCCAGTACTTC. Its translation: CASSQVRDRKETQYF.

The chain joins TRBV6-5 to TRBJ2-5; the match to TRBD1 covers 10 bases. Germline V gives CDR1 MNHEY, CDR2 SVGAGI. Trimming at V came to 6 bases and at J to 1 base, leaving 5 bases not matched to a gene. The CDR3 contains 15 residues. In DNA, the CDR3 is TGTGCCAGCAGACGACAGGGGGCCTTCCAAGAGACCCAGTACTTC. It codes for CASRRQGAFQETQYF.

This clone was seen a handful of times. This sequence joins TRBV4-3 and TRBJ1-4; 8 bases map to TRBD1. Germline values: CDR1 LGHNA, CDR2 YSLEER. The junction had 2 bases not matched to a gene; V was cut back by 1 base and J by 7 bases. CDR3 length: 14 amino acids. The CDR3 spells CASSQGTGSEKLFF. The CDR3 DNA sequence: TGCGCCAGCAGCCAAGGGACAGGGAGTGAAAAACTGTTTTTT.

V and J are TRBV19 and TRBJ2-5, with D hard to call. V was cut by 9 bases and J by 4 bases, with 15 bases left in between. The length of the CDR3 is 13 residues. Germline CDR1 reads LNHDA; CDR2 reads SQIVND (reference sequence). The CDR3 DNA reads TGTGCCAGCGCTTCAACTTATGCAGAGACCCAGTACTTC. Its translation: CASASTYAETQYF.

The sample holds a few counts of this clone. The genes are TRBV29-1 and TRBJ2-2; 12 nucleotides align to TRBD2. The CDR3 runs to 14 residues. The junction had 7 bases not matched to a gene; V was cut back by 7 bases and J by 7 bases. In germline, CDR1 is SQVTM, CDR2 ANQGSEA. CDR3 sequence reads: CSDTSGRIGGELFF. In nucleotides, the CDR3 is TGCAGCGACACTAGCGGGAGGATCGGCGGGGAGCTGTTTTTT.

This sequence joins TRBV5-8 and TRBJ2-1; 10 bases align to TRBD1. Germline lookup yields CDR1 SGHTS and CDR2 YDEGEE. The CDR3 is 15 amino acids. With V trimmed by 4 bases and J by 5 bases, 6 bases remained unmatched. The DNA for the CDR3 is TGTGCCAGCAGCACCAGGACAGGGGGTGACAATGAGCAGTTCTTC. Translating it yields CASSTRTGGDNEQFF.

This clone was seen a handful of times. This CDR3 reads CASQLEYRSEQYF. Written as DNA, the CDR3 is TGTGCCAGCCAACTAGAATACCGAAGCGAGCAGTACTTC. The V call is TRBV7-9, the J call TRBJ2-7; D is perhaps TRBD2 (5 bases). The CDR3 contains 13 residues. Germline loops: CDR1 SEHNR, CDR2 FQNEAQ (reference sequence). V was cut by 8 bases and J by 6 bases, with 17 bases left in between.

The V and J genes are TRBV10-3 and TRBJ2-3; D uncertain. The CDR3 consists of 12 residues. CDR1 is ENHRY, CDR2 SYGVKD, per germline. Between the trimmed V and J ends, which lost 6 bases and 2 bases, there was a span of 6 bases. The CDR3 nucleotides are TGTGCCATCAGCACTAACACAGATACGCAGTATTTT. It specifies CAISTNTDTQYF.

The rearrangement uses TRBV25-1 and TRBJ2-1, with a tentative D call TRBD2 (6 bases). V was cut by 4 bases and J by 2 bases, with 12 bases left in between. This CDR3 is built from 15 residues. Germline CDR1 reads MGHDK; CDR2 reads SYGVNS. The CDR3 sequence is CASSVREKTYNEQFF. CDR3 coding DNA: TGTGCCAGCAGTGTACGGGAGAAAACCTACAATGAGCAGTTCTTC.

This clone was observed a single time. The chain combines TRBV7-2 with TRBJ1-2; no reliable D call. The CDR3 loop spans 15 amino acids. Trimming removed 1 base at V and 3 bases at J, with 12 bases between. Germline loops: CDR1 SGHTA, CDR2 FQGNSA. The CDR3 bases are TGTGCCAGCAGCTTAGGCCCTAGTGCGTACTATGGCTACACCTTC. It translates to CASSLGPSAYYGYTF.

This chain links TRBV19 with TRBJ2-1; TRBD1 matches 9 bases. The CDR3 runs 15 residues. V lost 3 bases to trimming and J lost 5 bases; unmatched junction nucleotides: 5. Per the germline V gene, CDR1 is LNHDA and CDR2 is SQIVND (reference sequence). In nucleotides, the CDR3 is TGTGCCAGTAGTATCTCGGGACAGGGTCACAATGAGCAGTTCTTC. Amino acid sequence: CASSISGQGHNEQFF.

The table lists this clone with a count of one. The rearrangement joins TRBV5-1 to TRBJ1-2, with 7 bases lining up with TRBD1. CDR3 length: 14 residues. The germline V gene has CDR1 SGHRS and CDR2 YFSETQ. Unmatched junction bases numbered 8, after V lost 4 bases and J lost 5 bases. CDR3: CASSPRDSLYGYTF. The CDR3 bases are TGCGCCAGCAGCCCGAGGGACAGTTTGTATGGCTACACCTTC.

The chain uses TRBV10-3 and TRBJ2-3; 9 bases are a match to TRBD1. CDR3 length: 15 residues. Trimming removed 0 bases from V and 2 bases from J; junction bases left unmatched: 0. The germline CDR1 and CDR2 sequences are ENHRY and SYGVKD. CDR3 in DNA: TGTGCCATCAGTGAGTCACAGGGGGCCACAGATACGCAGTATTTT. Protein: CAISESQGATDTQYF.

The chain employs TRBV28 and TRBJ2-1; possibly TRBD2 for D (5 bases). This CDR3 comprises 15 residues. The V gene's germline CDR1 is MDHEN and CDR2 SYDVKM. The V end lost 6 bases, the J end lost 0 bases, and 12 bases lay between the germline ends. In DNA, the CDR3 is TGTGCCAGCAGCTCACTAGGTGGCTCCTACAATGAGCAGTTCTTC. This codes for CASSSLGGSYNEQFF.

The chain uses TRBV9 and TRBJ2-1; 11 bases are a match to TRBD2. Looked up from germline, CDR1 is SGDLS and CDR2 is YYNGEE. The CDR3 covers 18 residues. The ends lost 0 bases at V and 3 bases at J; junction bases unmatched: 8. CDR3 residues: CASSVGGSGRGFYNEQFF. For the CDR3, the DNA is TGTGCCAGCAGCGTAGGGGGTAGCGGGAGGGGTTTCTACAATGAGCAGTTCTTC.